The rows below give T cell receptor beta chains drawn from one sample of a study of OX40 agonist ivuxolimab in advanced cancers. The assay was immunoSEQ multiplex PCR, and TCRdb's table has in-frame clones only and misses some. The sample yields over 75,000 clones, 92% seen once. Source: CD4+ or CD8+ T cells sorted from blood, taken in a trial of the OX40 agonist ivuxolimab. The receptors stem from an adult with an advanced solid tumor such as melanoma, head and neck, liver or kidney cancer. Each CDR3 is given with its conserved first and last residue. The order of the fields is V gene, J gene, D gene, clone size, CDR3 protein, CDR3 DNA. A D gene is named only where the DNA matches it firmly. Rows give clone size only sometimes, using once, few, many, or a class for an expanded clone.

v_gene: TRBV10-3; j_gene: TRBJ1-3; d_gene: TRBD1; abundance: once; CDR3aa: CAIGQASGNTIYF; CDR3nt: TGTGCCATTGGACAGGCCTCTGGAAACACCATATATTTT
v_gene: TRBV10-3; j_gene: TRBJ2-5; d_gene: TRBD2; abundance: once; CDR3aa: CAISSGGGQETQYF; CDR3nt: TGTGCCATCAGTTCCGGGGGGGGGCAAGAGACCCAGTACTTC
v_gene: TRBV7-2; j_gene: TRBJ2-3; d_gene: TRBD2; abundance: NA; CDR3aa: CASSLVGLAGTDTQYF; CDR3nt: TGTGCCAGCAGCTTAGTAGGGCTAGCGGGCACAGATACGCAGTATTTT
v_gene: TRBV13; j_gene: TRBJ2-3; d_gene: TRBD2; abundance: NA; CDR3aa: CASSFGTSGRVGTDTQYF; CDR3nt: TGTGCCAGCAGCTTTGGGACTAGCGGGAGGGTGGGCACAGATACGCAGTATTTT
v_gene: TRBV7-9; j_gene: TRBJ2-2; d_gene: NA; abundance: once; CDR3aa: CASSWGTGGTGELFF; CDR3nt: TGTGCCAGCAGCTGGGGGACGGGTGGCACCGGGGAGCTGTTTTTT
v_gene: TRBV7-3; j_gene: TRBJ2-3; d_gene: NA; abundance: few; CDR3aa: CASSLTGQGTDTQYF; CDR3nt: TGTGCCAGCAGCTTAACGGGACAAGGCACAGATACGCAGTATTTT
v_gene: TRBV5-1; j_gene: TRBJ2-3; d_gene: NA; abundance: NA; CDR3aa: CASSQPIGTDTQYF; CDR3nt: TGCGCCAGCAGCCAGCCGATAGGCACAGATACGCAGTATTTT
v_gene: TRBV7-2; j_gene: TRBJ2-3; d_gene: NA; abundance: NA; CDR3aa: CASSLAELADTQYF; CDR3nt: TGTGCCAGCAGCTTAGCGGAACTAGCAGATACGCAGTATTTT
v_gene: TRBV5-6; j_gene: TRBJ1-2; d_gene: TRBD1; abundance: NA; CDR3aa: CASSPQGTSGYTF; CDR3nt: TGTGCCAGCAGCCCACAGGGGACTAGTGGCTACACCTTC
v_gene: TRBV11-2; j_gene: TRBJ2-1; d_gene: NA; abundance: once; CDR3aa: CASSLDLGAYNEQFF; CDR3nt: TGTGCCAGCAGCTTGGATCTAGGGGCTTACAATGAGCAGTTCTTC
v_gene: TRBV5-1; j_gene: TRBJ2-1; d_gene: TRBD2; abundance: NA; CDR3aa: CASSLPTSGSHNEQFF; CDR3nt: TGCGCCAGCAGCTTGCCCACTAGCGGGTCACACAATGAGCAGTTCTTC
v_gene: TRBV6-6; j_gene: TRBJ2-5; d_gene: NA; abundance: NA; CDR3aa: CASSYSRETQYF; CDR3nt: TGTGCCAGCAGTTACTCAAGGGAGACCCAGTACTTC
v_gene: TRBV27; j_gene: TRBJ2-7; d_gene: TRBD2; abundance: once; CDR3aa: CASSLSLAANSYEQYF; CDR3nt: TGTGCCAGCAGTTTATCCCTAGCGGCGAACTCCTACGAGCAGTACTTC
v_gene: TRBV6-5; j_gene: TRBJ1-1; d_gene: NA; abundance: NA; CDR3aa: CASSTPGAEAFF; CDR3nt: TGTGCCAGCAGCACCCCCGGTGCTGAAGCTTTCTTT
v_gene: TRBV9; j_gene: TRBJ2-2; d_gene: TRBD2; abundance: NA; CDR3aa: CASSVAGRPDRLFF; CDR3nt: TGTGCCAGCAGCGTAGCCGGGAGGCCAGATAGGCTGTTTTTT
v_gene: TRBV2; j_gene: TRBJ2-2; d_gene: NA; abundance: NA; CDR3aa: CASRGETGELFF; CDR3nt: TGTGCCAGCAGAGGGGAAACCGGGGAGCTGTTTTTT
v_gene: TRBV28; j_gene: TRBJ1-3; d_gene: NA; abundance: NA; CDR3aa: CASSSPGSTGNTIYF; CDR3nt: TGTGCCAGCAGTTCCCCAGGGTCAACTGGAAACACCATATATTTT
v_gene: TRBV9; j_gene: TRBJ2-1; d_gene: NA; abundance: once; CDR3aa: CASSVAHRSYNEQFF; CDR3nt: TGTGCCAGCAGCGTAGCTCATAGGAGCTACAATGAGCAGTTCTTC
v_gene: TRBV5-1; j_gene: TRBJ1-2; d_gene: NA; abundance: NA; CDR3aa: CASSPMPRGNYGYTF; CDR3nt: TGCGCCAGCAGCCCTATGCCAAGGGGTAACTATGGCTACACCTTC
v_gene: TRBV10-1; j_gene: TRBJ2-1; d_gene: TRBD2; abundance: NA; CDR3aa: CASSESYRRPGGSFNNEQFF; CDR3nt: TGCGCCAGCAGTGAGTCCTATCGGAGACCAGGCGGGAGTTTTAACAATGAGCAGTTCTTC
v_gene: TRBV19; j_gene: TRBJ1-5; d_gene: NA; abundance: NA; CDR3aa: CASSIGGLFQPQHF; CDR3nt: TGTGCCAGTAGTATAGGGGGACTCTTTCAGCCCCAGCATTTT
v_gene: TRBV28; j_gene: TRBJ2-7; d_gene: NA; abundance: NA; CDR3aa: CASSLEYEQYF; CDR3nt: TGTGCCAGCAGTTTGGAATACGAGCAGTACTTC
v_gene: TRBV6-5; j_gene: TRBJ2-7; d_gene: TRBD1; abundance: NA; CDR3aa: CASSYSYRGFYEQYF; CDR3nt: TGTGCCAGCAGTTACTCCTACAGGGGATTCTACGAGCAGTACTTC
v_gene: TRBV19; j_gene: TRBJ2-1; d_gene: NA; abundance: NA; CDR3aa: CASSRGRAFNEQFF; CDR3nt: TGTGCCAGTAGCAGGGGGAGGGCCTTCAATGAGCAGTTCTTC
v_gene: TRBV28; j_gene: TRBJ1-6; d_gene: NA; abundance: NA; CDR3aa: CASSFFRRNSPLHF; CDR3nt: TGTGCCAGCAGTTTCTTTCGCAGGAATTCACCCCTCCACTTT
v_gene: TRBV15; j_gene: TRBJ1-2; d_gene: TRBD1; abundance: NA; CDR3aa: CATSIGQGASPGYGYTF; CDR3nt: TGTGCCACCAGCATTGGACAGGGGGCGTCCCCAGGGTATGGCTACACCTTC
v_gene: TRBV5-6; j_gene: TRBJ1-2; d_gene: NA; abundance: NA; CDR3aa: CASTLAGAGYTF; CDR3nt: TGTGCCAGCACTCTCGCAGGGGCTGGCTACACCTTC
v_gene: TRBV7-2; j_gene: TRBJ2-7; d_gene: NA; abundance: NA; CDR3aa: CASSSPNSPGEQYF; CDR3nt: TGTGCCAGCAGCTCCCCCAATTCCCCTGGCGAGCAGTACTTC
v_gene: TRBV11-2; j_gene: TRBJ2-5; d_gene: TRBD2; abundance: NA; CDR3aa: CASSFGLDETQYF; CDR3nt: TGTGCCAGCAGCTTCGGACTAGATGAGACCCAGTACTTC
v_gene: TRBV19; j_gene: TRBJ2-5; d_gene: TRBD1; abundance: NA; CDR3aa: CASSEGGTGAPYWTQYF; CDR3nt: TGTGCCAGTAGCGAAGGCGGGACAGGAGCGCCATATTGGACCCAGTACTTC
v_gene: TRBV27; j_gene: TRBJ2-5; d_gene: NA; abundance: few; CDR3aa: CASRGPAGGETQYF; CDR3nt: TGTGCCAGCAGGGGGCCGGCGGGCGGAGAGACCCAGTACTTC
v_gene: TRBV14; j_gene: TRBJ1-3; d_gene: NA; abundance: NA; CDR3aa: CASSRGSGNTIYF; CDR3nt: TGTGCCAGCAGCCGAGGTTCTGGAAACACCATATATTTT
v_gene: TRBV30; j_gene: TRBJ2-1; d_gene: TRBD1; abundance: NA; CDR3aa: CAWSRTGSHEQFF; CDR3nt: TGTGCCTGGAGCCGGACAGGGTCCCATGAGCAGTTCTTC
v_gene: TRBV11-2; j_gene: TRBJ2-2; d_gene: NA; abundance: NA; CDR3aa: CASSLGWGDPSTGELFF; CDR3nt: TGTGCCAGCAGCTTGGGATGGGGGGATCCATCCACCGGGGAGCTGTTTTTT
v_gene: TRBV2; j_gene: TRBJ2-7; d_gene: NA; abundance: NA; CDR3aa: CASVQGISYEQYF; CDR3nt: TGTGCCAGCGTCCAGGGGATATCCTACGAGCAGTACTTC
v_gene: TRBV5-6; j_gene: TRBJ2-3; d_gene: NA; abundance: NA; CDR3aa: CASSASTDTQYF; CDR3nt: TGTGCCAGCAGCGCAAGCACAGATACGCAGTATTTT
v_gene: TRBV25-1; j_gene: TRBJ2-5; d_gene: NA; abundance: NA; CDR3aa: CASSTTRGETQYF; CDR3nt: TGTGCCAGCTCGACTACCAGGGGAGAGACCCAGTACTTC
v_gene: TRBV7-3; j_gene: TRBJ2-7; d_gene: NA; abundance: NA; CDR3aa: CASSPPGPTPF; CDR3nt: TGTGCCAGCAGCCCGCCGGGACCTACACCATTC
v_gene: TRBV10-3; j_gene: TRBJ2-5; d_gene: TRBD2; abundance: NA; CDR3aa: CATREEGETQYF; CDR3nt: TGTGCGACGCGGGAGGAGGGGGAGACCCAGTACTTC
v_gene: TRBV6-1; j_gene: TRBJ2-7; d_gene: TRBD1; abundance: NA; CDR3aa: CASSESPVRTGEQYF; CDR3nt: TGTGCCAGCAGTGAATCCCCGGTGAGGACAGGCGAGCAGTACTTC
v_gene: TRBV29-1; j_gene: TRBJ1-2; d_gene: TRBD1; abundance: NA; CDR3aa: CSVDDRGPGYGYTF; CDR3nt: TGCAGCGTTGACGACAGGGGGCCGGGCTATGGCTACACCTTC
v_gene: TRBV7-3; j_gene: TRBJ1-3; d_gene: TRBD1; abundance: NA; CDR3aa: CASSFGGQGSGNTIYF; CDR3nt: TGTGCCAGCAGCTTTGGGGGACAGGGCTCTGGAAACACCATATATTTT
v_gene: TRBV7-2; j_gene: TRBJ2-4; d_gene: NA; abundance: NA; CDR3aa: CASSLVGGNIQYF; CDR3nt: TGTGCCAGCAGCTTAGTCGGTGGGAACATTCAGTACTTC
v_gene: TRBV5-6; j_gene: TRBJ2-7; d_gene: NA; abundance: NA; CDR3aa: CASSPGRTAHFYEQYF; CDR3nt: TGTGCCAGCAGCCCGGGGAGGACCGCTCATTTCTACGAGCAGTACTTC
v_gene: TRBV5-1; j_gene: TRBJ2-2; d_gene: NA; abundance: NA; CDR3aa: CASSLMMGETTGELFF; CDR3nt: TGCGCCAGCAGCTTGATGATGGGGGAAACGACCGGGGAGCTGTTTTTT
v_gene: TRBV28; j_gene: TRBJ1-2; d_gene: NA; abundance: NA; CDR3aa: CASRRQGPGYTF; CDR3nt: TGTGCCAGCAGGAGGCAGGGCCCGGGCTACACCTTC
v_gene: TRBV19; j_gene: TRBJ2-3; d_gene: NA; abundance: NA; CDR3aa: CASRGLTASTDTQYF; CDR3nt: TGTGCCAGTAGGGGACTGACGGCAAGCACAGATACGCAGTATTTT
v_gene: TRBV20-1; j_gene: TRBJ2-7; d_gene: NA; abundance: once; CDR3aa: CSARRAQQYF; CDR3nt: TGCAGTGCTAGAAGGGCCCAGCAGTACTTC
v_gene: TRBV4-1; j_gene: TRBJ1-2; d_gene: TRBD1; abundance: NA; CDR3aa: CASSQNRGANYGYTF; CDR3nt: TGCGCCAGCAGCCAGAACAGGGGAGCTAACTATGGCTACACCTTC
v_gene: TRBV18; j_gene: TRBJ2-7; d_gene: NA; abundance: NA; CDR3aa: CASSPPPGQSHEQYF; CDR3nt: TGTGCCAGCTCACCACCCCCCGGTCAGTCGCACGAGCAGTACTTC
v_gene: TRBV5-1; j_gene: TRBJ2-7; d_gene: NA; abundance: NA; CDR3aa: CASSLSGQAVHEQYF; CDR3nt: TGCGCCAGCAGCTTGTCAGGACAAGCGGTCCACGAGCAGTACTTC
v_gene: TRBV5-1; j_gene: TRBJ2-3; d_gene: NA; abundance: NA; CDR3aa: CASSLVGGAGTDTQYF; CDR3nt: TGCGCCAGCAGCTTGGTGGGGGGAGCGGGCACAGATACGCAGTATTTT